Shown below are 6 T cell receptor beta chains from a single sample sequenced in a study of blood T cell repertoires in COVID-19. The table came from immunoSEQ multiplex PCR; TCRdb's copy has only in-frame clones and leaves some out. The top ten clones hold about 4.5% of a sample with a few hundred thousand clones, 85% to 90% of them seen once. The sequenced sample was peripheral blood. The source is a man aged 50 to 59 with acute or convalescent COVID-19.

In nucleotides, the CDR3 is TGTGCCAGCAGCCAAAGGGGTGCCTACGAGCAGTACTTC. Translation gives CASSQRGAYEQYF. This sequence joins TRBV3-1 (or the pseudogene TRBV3-2) and TRBJ2-7, with D possibly matching TRBD1 (5 bases). This CDR3 spans 13 amino acids. Germline V lookup: CDR1 LGHDT, CDR2 YNNKEL (reference sequence). Trimming shortened V by 2 bases and J by 2 bases, and 7 bases separated the two germline ends.

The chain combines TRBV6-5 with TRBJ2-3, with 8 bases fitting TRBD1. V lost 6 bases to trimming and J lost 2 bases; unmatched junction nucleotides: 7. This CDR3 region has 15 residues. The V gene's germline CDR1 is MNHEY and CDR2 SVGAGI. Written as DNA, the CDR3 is TGTGCCAGCAGACGGACAGGGTGGAACACAGATACGCAGTATTTT. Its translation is CASRRTGWNTDTQYF.

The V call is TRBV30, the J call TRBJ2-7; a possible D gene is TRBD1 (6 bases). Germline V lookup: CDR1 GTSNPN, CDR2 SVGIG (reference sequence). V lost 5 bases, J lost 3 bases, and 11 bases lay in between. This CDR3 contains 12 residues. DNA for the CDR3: TGTGCCTGGGGTCAGGGGTTCTACGAGCAGTACTTC. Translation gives CAWGQGFYEQYF.

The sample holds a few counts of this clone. CDR3 nucleotides: TGTGCCAGTAGTCTACAGACAGGGTATGACACTGAAGCTTTCTTT. This translates into CASSLQTGYDTEAFF. J is TRBJ1-1 and V is TRBV19, with 7 positions matching TRBD1. This CDR3 is 15 amino acids long. The V gene end was trimmed by 5 bases and the J gene end by 3 bases; junction bases not matched to a gene: 9. Looked up from germline, CDR1 is LNHDA and CDR2 is SQIVND (reference sequence).

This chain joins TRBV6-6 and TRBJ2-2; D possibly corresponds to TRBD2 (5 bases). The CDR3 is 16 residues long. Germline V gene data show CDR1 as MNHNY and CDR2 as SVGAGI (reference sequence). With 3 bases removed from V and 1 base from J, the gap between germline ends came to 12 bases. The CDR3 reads CASSYLARKNTGELFF. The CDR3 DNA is TGTGCCAGCAGTTATCTAGCTCGAAAGAACACCGGGGAGCTGTTTTTT.

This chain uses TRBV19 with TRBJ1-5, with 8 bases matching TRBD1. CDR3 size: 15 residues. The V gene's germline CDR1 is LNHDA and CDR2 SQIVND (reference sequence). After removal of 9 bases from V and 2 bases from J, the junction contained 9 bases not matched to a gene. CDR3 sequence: CASAGGRAGNQPQHF. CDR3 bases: TGTGCCAGCGCAGGGGGCAGGGCTGGCAATCAGCCCCAGCATTTT.